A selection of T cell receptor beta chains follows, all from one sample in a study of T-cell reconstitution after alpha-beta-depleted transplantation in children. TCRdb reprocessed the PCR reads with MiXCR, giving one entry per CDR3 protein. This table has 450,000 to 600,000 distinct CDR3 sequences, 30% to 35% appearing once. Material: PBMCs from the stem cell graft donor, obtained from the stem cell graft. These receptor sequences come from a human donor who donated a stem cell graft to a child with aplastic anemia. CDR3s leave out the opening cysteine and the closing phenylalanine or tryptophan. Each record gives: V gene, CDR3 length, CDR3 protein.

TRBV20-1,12,SAASGTENTEAF
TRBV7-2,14,ASSPSVGREYNEQF
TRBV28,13,ASSNPDRSGGEAF
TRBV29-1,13,SVEGRGTENEKLF
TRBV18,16,ASSPRNGGIGPGNTIY
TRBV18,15,ASSPPGIGGPKNIQY
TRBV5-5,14,ASSLGLAASTDTQY
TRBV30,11,AWSVHPAGELF
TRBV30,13,AWSGLLDKLETQY
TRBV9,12,ASSVTGELEEQY
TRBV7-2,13,ASSQTRLAGDTQY
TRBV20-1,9,SARRTETQY
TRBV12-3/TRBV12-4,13,ASSSPILNTGELF
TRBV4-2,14,ASSPHTGSNDYEQY
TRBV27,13,ASSLGQPLNTEAF
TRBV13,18,ASSLVSRLAGDSDTDTQY
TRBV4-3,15,ASSQEGAGGFPDTQY
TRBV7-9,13,ASSLLGTGGYEQY
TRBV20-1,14,SARDMGAGDHNEQF
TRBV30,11,ASGLAGHNEQF
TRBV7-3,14,ASSTNPGTQGGELF
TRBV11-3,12,ASSLVGEVNEQF
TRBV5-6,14,ASSGGAFEFTDTQY
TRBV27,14,ASSPTDRGLNQPQH
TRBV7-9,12,ASSVGRMNTEAF
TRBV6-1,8,ASSEETQY
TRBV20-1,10,SAKAGFNEQF
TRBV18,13,ASSPGQGIRQPQH
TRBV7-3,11,ASGVGAYNEQF
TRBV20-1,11,SARADPNNEQF
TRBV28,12,ASSLPGQGSEAF
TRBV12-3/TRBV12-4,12,ASRGTGIQETQY
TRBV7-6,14,ASSYLAGVLGETQY
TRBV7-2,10,ASSPRVDEAF
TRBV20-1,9,SARDIGGQY
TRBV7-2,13,ASSLHVENTGELF
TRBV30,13,AWSVGGYSTDTQY
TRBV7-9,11,ASTRDTYNEQF
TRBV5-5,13,ASGLGDGTGDTQY
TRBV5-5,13,ASSFPGGSYNEQF